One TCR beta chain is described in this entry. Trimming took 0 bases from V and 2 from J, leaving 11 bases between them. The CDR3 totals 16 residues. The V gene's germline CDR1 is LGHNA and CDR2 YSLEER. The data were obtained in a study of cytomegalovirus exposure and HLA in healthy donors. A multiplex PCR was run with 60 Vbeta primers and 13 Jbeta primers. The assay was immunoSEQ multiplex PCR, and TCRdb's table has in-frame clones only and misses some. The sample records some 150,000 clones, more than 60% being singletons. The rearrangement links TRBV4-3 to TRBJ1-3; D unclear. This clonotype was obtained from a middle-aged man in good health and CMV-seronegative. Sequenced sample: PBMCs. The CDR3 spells CASSQDGAGTGNTIYF. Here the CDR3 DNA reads TGCGCCAGCAGCCAAGACGGTGCCGGGACTGGAAACACCATATATTTT.